The 20 T cell receptor beta chains below were found in one sample sequenced in a study of cytomegalovirus exposure and HLA in healthy donors. Amplification used 60 Vbeta primers and 13 Jbeta primers. Produced via immunoSEQ multiplex PCR; TCRdb's table is partial and in-frame only. The table includes 100,000 to 120,000 clones, 15% detected once. Sequenced input: PBMCs. The receptors were gathered from a female donor in good health and CMV-seronegative.

The gene calls are TRBV28 and TRBJ1-5; no reliable D call. The CDR3 runs 16 residues. CDR1 is MDHEN, CDR2 SYDVKM, per germline. V was cut by 7 bases and J by 6 bases, with 22 bases left in between. The CDR3 protein is CASTLGGMGYIQPQHF. The CDR3 nucleotides read TGTGCCAGCACCCTAGGAGGGATGGGGTATATTCAGCCCCAGCATTTT.

The V gene is TRBV5-6, the J gene TRBJ2-7; possible D gene TRBD2, 6 bases. V was shortened by 2 bases and J by 0 bases, with 9 bases between the two germline ends. Germline V gene lookup returns CDR1 SGHDT and CDR2 YYEEEE. The CDR3 loop spans 14 amino acids. CDR3 amino acids: CASSFIGGSYEQYF. Written as DNA, the CDR3 is TGTGCCAGCAGCTTTATCGGGGGCTCCTACGAGCAGTACTTC.

The table lists this clone with a few counts. In DNA, the CDR3 is TGTGCCAGCAGCACCCAGGGGGAGAGCTCCTACAATGAGCAGTTCTTC. This codes for CASSTQGESSYNEQFF. The chain employs TRBV7-3 and TRBJ2-1; 7 bases fit TRBD1. V dropped 5 bases and J dropped 0; count of bases not matched to a gene: 7. This CDR3 comprises 16 residues. The germline V gene encodes CDR1 SGHTA and CDR2 FQGTGA.

The rearrangement joins TRBV30 to TRBJ2-5; weak D call: TRBD2 (6 bases). The CDR3 loop spans 14 amino acids. The germline V gene has CDR1 GTSNPN and CDR2 SVGIG (reference sequence). The V and J ends lost 0 bases and 5 bases respectively, with 13 bases between them. CDR3 bases: TGTGCCTGGAGTGTTGGAGGGAATACTGAGACCCAGTACTTC. Protein: CAWSVGGNTETQYF.

This clone was found a few times. The genes are TRBV14 and TRBJ2-5; D is possibly TRBD2 (6 bases). Germline loops: CDR1 SGHDN, CDR2 FVKESK. The CDR3 runs 14 residues. V lost 6 bases to trimming and J lost 9 bases, with 20 bases between them. CDR3 in amino acids: CASSPGTPLVPQYF. Here the CDR3 DNA reads TGTGCCAGCAGTCCCGGGACTCCCCTGGTTCCCCAGTACTTC.

A few counts support this clone. The V and J genes are TRBV7-2 and TRBJ2-7, with 12 bases that match TRBD2. This CDR3 has 16 residues. Germline CDR1 is SGHTA and CDR2 is FQGNSA. V trimming: 0 bases; J trimming: 2 bases; junction bases outside the gene matches: 2. As DNA, the CDR3 is TGTGCCAGCAGCTTAGCCAGGACTAGCGGGACCTACGAGCAGTACTTC. Its translation is CASSLARTSGTYEQYF.

The chain links TRBV19 to TRBJ1-5, with 7 bases identical to TRBD1. V lost 7 bases to trimming and J lost 0 bases; unmatched junction nucleotides: 6. Germline V gene sequence: CDR1 LNHDA, CDR2 SQIVND (reference sequence). The CDR3 runs 15 residues. The DNA for the CDR3 is TGTGCCAGTAAAACGGGACAGTATAGCAATCAGCCCCAGCATTTT. Translation gives CASKTGQYSNQPQHF.

This clone occurred a few times. A read error may account for a junction end that differs from germline. CDR3 amino acids: CASSKAGSIGQGITREQYF. DNA for the CDR3: TGTGCCAGCAGTAAAGCAGGGTCTATAGGACAGGGGATTACTCGCGAGCAGTACTTC. V usage is TRBV6-1 and J usage is TRBJ2-5; 9 bases fit TRBD1. Gene TRBJ2-7 matches the end of the DNA better, so the J call may be wrong. Germline V gene sequence: CDR1 MNHNS, CDR2 SASEGT. CDR3 length: 19 residues.

This clone was seen a handful of times. V and J are TRBV18 and TRBJ1-6; 9 nucleotides match TRBD1. Germline CDR1 is KGHSH and CDR2 is LQKENI. The junction had 4 bases not matched to a gene; V was cut back by 2 bases and J by 5 bases. CDR3 length: 16 residues. The CDR3 sequence: CASSPRDRVHNSPLHF. The CDR3 nucleotides are TGTGCCAGCTCACCAAGGGACAGGGTCCATAATTCACCCCTCCACTTT. The full variable domain, rest sourced from reference TRBV18 and TRBJ1-6, is NAGVMQNPRHLVRRRGQEARLRCSPMKGHSHVYWYRQLPEEGLKFMVYLQKENIIDESGMPKERFSAEFPKEGPSILRIQQVVRGDSAAYFCASSPRDRVHNSPLHFGNGTRLTVT.

This clone was picked up a small number of times. The chain carries TRBV7-9 and TRBJ2-1, with TRBD2 identical over 9 bases. Germline V lookup: CDR1 SEHNR, CDR2 FQNEAQ (reference sequence). After removal of 11 bases from V and 8 bases from J, the junction contained 7 bases not matched to a gene. This CDR3 has 12 residues. The CDR3 reads CAGGAGGHEQFF. The CDR3 region has the DNA TGTGCCGGCGGGGCGGGAGGGCATGAGCAGTTCTTC.

The genes are TRBV2 and TRBJ2-1; D is unresolved. V lost 3 bases to trimming and J lost 8 bases, with 2 bases between them. The CDR3 spans 10 residues. Germline V gene data show CDR1 as SNHLY and CDR2 as FYNNEI. The CDR3 DNA reads as TGTGCCAGCAGTGACGATGAGCAGTTCTTC. Translating it yields CASSDDEQFF.

The V gene is TRBV21-1, the J gene TRBJ1-1; the D call in the table, TRBD1, was not verified against the DNA. TRBV21-1 is a documented pseudogene. CDR3 length: 15 amino acids. The CDR3 nucleotides are TGTGCCAGCAGCAAAGTCCGACAGTGTTTCACTGAAGCTTTCTTT. It is translated as CASSKVRQCFTEAFF.

The J gene is TRBJ2-1, the V gene TRBV27, with 10 bases aligning to TRBD2. Per the germline V gene, CDR1 is MNHEY and CDR2 is SMNVEV (reference sequence). The V gene end was trimmed by 5 bases and the J gene end by 10 bases; junction bases not matched to a gene: 2. This CDR3 comprises 12 residues. The DNA for the CDR3 is TGTGCCAGCAGTCTTAGCGGGAGGGAGCAGTTCTTC. Translated: CASSLSGREQFF.

There are a few counts of this clone. V and J are TRBV28 and TRBJ1-2, with D tentatively TRBD1 (5 bases). CDR3 length: 16 amino acids. CDR1 and CDR2 from the germline V gene are MDHEN and SYDVKM. V lost 2 bases and J lost 4, with 17 bases in between. In nucleotides, the CDR3 is TGTGCCAGCAGTTTACCTACACCGACAGAGACCTATGGCTACACCTTC. This codes for CASSLPTPTETYGYTF.

In this sample, this clone turned up a few times. CDR3 sequence (DNA): TGTGCCAGCAGTTTAGAGGCAGGGGGCTACGAGCAGTACTTC. It codes for CASSLEAGGYEQYF. The chain couples TRBV28 to TRBJ2-7, with 7 bases identical to TRBD1. Germline V gene data show CDR1 as MDHEN and CDR2 as SYDVKM. V was clipped by 2 bases and J by 3 bases; unmatched bases: 4. The CDR3 has 14 residues.

The chain links TRBV4-1 to TRBJ2-7; D is perhaps TRBD2 (5 bases). The V gene lost 3 bases and the J gene lost 5 bases, with 11 bases spanning the gap. CDR1 and CDR2 (germline): MGHRA, YSYEKL. The CDR3 has 13 amino acids. CDR3 sequence reads: CASSQIDGNEQYF. The CDR3 nucleotides are TGCGCCAGCAGCCAGATTGACGGGAACGAGCAGTACTTC.

The chain uses TRBV29-1 and TRBJ2-2; no definite D call. Per the germline V gene, CDR1 is SQVTM and CDR2 is ANQGSEA. The V end lost 7 bases, the J end lost 1 base, and 7 bases lay between the germline ends. This CDR3 is 12 amino acids long. As DNA, the CDR3 is TGCAGCGCTCTAGGGAACACCGGGGAGCTGTTTTTT. Protein product: CSALGNTGELFF.

This chain uses TRBV10-3 with TRBJ2-3; D is possibly TRBD2 (5 bases). Germline values: CDR1 ENHRY, CDR2 SYGVKD. The V and J ends lost 4 bases and 2 bases respectively, with 7 bases between them. The CDR3 runs 13 residues. CDR3 coding DNA: TGTGCCATCAGTGGAGGGTCCACAGATACGCAGTATTTT. This gives the protein CAISGGSTDTQYF.

This clone has only a few counts. The gene calls are TRBV7-9 and TRBJ2-2; 7 bases map to TRBD2. The CDR3 consists of 18 residues. V lost 4 bases and J lost 3; bases outside the gene matches: 14. Per germline, CDR1 SEHNR and CDR2 FQNEAQ (reference sequence). In DNA form, the CDR3 reads TGTGCCAGCAGCTCCTCCCCGGGGGGAGGATCGGACACCGGGGAGCTGTTTTTT. Its protein product is CASSSSPGGGSDTGELFF.

This clone came up a few times. This sequence joins TRBV5-1 and TRBJ1-2, with D possibly matching TRBD1 (5 bases). Germline V lookup: CDR1 SGHRS, CDR2 YFSETQ. The CDR3 consists of 13 residues. V gave up 0 bases and J gave up 10 bases, with 13 bases separating them. CDR3 protein: CASSLEAGPVYTF. CDR3 bases: TGCGCCAGCAGCTTGGAGGCAGGGCCCGTCTACACCTTC.